The rows below give T cell receptor beta chains drawn from one sample of a study of shared clonotypes between healthy human individuals. Only in-frame clones appear in the TCRdb table, and some are missing; sequencing was by immunoSEQ multiplex PCR. The sample consists of more than 550,000 clones, roughly 72% of them appearing once. Sequencing was done on a sample of memory CD4+ T cells sorted from blood. The receptors stem from a woman in her 30s in good health. Each CDR3 is given with its conserved first and last residue. A D gene is named only where the DNA matches it firmly. Clone size is given for some rows only: seen once, a few or many times, or a class if the clone is expanded.

CDR3 | DNA | J | D | size | V
CASSEPDRGLRRTQYF | TGTGCCAGCAGTGAGCCGGACAGGGGTCTTCGAAGGACCCAGTACTTC | TRBJ2-5 | TRBD1 | NA | TRBV6-1
CASSRDRESFGYTF | TGTGCCAGCAGTCGTGACAGGGAGTCTTTTGGCTACACCTTC | TRBJ1-2 | TRBD1 | NA | TRBV6-1
CTSSPVLRDYQTLDRAKNIQYF | TGCACCAGCAGCCCCGTCCTCCGGGACTACCAGACCCTCGACCGAGCCAAAAACATTCAGTACTTC | TRBJ2-4 | NA | NA | TRBV1
CASSFGTGGEQYF | TGTGCCAGCAGCTTCGGGACAGGGGGCGAGCAGTACTTC | TRBJ2-7 | TRBD1 | NA | TRBV5-4
CSVEVLSDEQYF | TGCAGCGTTGAAGTACTGAGCGACGAGCAGTACTTC | TRBJ2-7 | NA | NA | TRBV29-1
CASSVLAGGSEQFF | TGTGCCAGCAGCGTACTAGCGGGAGGATCTGAGCAGTTCTTC | TRBJ2-1 | TRBD2 | NA | TRBV9
CASSEELVLGYTF | TGTGCCAGCAGTGAAGAATTGGTCCTTGGCTACACCTTC | TRBJ1-2 | NA | once | TRBV2
CASSLVGADEQFF | TGCGCCAGCAGCTTGGTTGGGGCGGATGAGCAGTTCTTC | TRBJ2-1 | NA | NA | TRBV5-1
CAISERQERPDTQYF | TGTGCCATCAGTGAGCGGCAGGAGAGGCCAGATACGCAGTATTTT | TRBJ2-3 | NA | NA | TRBV10-3
CSVASRLAGAFHEQYF | TGCAGCGTTGCCTCTCGTTTAGCGGGAGCTTTCCACGAGCAGTACTTC | TRBJ2-7 | TRBD2 | few | TRBV29-1
CASSENTGNQPQHF | TGTGCCAGCAGTGAAAATACAGGCAATCAGCCCCAGCATTTT | TRBJ1-5 | NA | many | TRBV2
CASTKQGYGYTF | TGTGCCAGTACAAAACAGGGCTATGGCTACACCTTC | TRBJ1-2 | NA | NA | TRBV19
CASSYSFRGLTDTQYF | TGTGCCAGCAGTTACTCGTTTCGGGGGCTCACAGATACGCAGTATTTT | TRBJ2-3 | NA | NA | TRBV6-5